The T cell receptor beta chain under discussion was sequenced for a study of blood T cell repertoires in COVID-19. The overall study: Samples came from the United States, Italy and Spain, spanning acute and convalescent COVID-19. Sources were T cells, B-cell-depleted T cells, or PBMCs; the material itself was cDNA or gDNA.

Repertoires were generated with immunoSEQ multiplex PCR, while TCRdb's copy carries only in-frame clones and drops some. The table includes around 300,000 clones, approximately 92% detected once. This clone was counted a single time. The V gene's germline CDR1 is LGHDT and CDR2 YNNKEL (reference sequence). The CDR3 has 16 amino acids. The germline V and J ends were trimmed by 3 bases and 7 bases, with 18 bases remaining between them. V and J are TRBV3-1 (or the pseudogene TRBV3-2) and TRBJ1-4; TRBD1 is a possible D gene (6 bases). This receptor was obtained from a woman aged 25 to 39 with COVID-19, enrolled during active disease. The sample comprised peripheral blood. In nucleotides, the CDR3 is TGTGCCAGCAGCCAGGGGGTCGGACAGTCCGGTGAAAAACTGTTTTTT. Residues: CASSQGVGQSGEKLFF.